Each of the 27 T cell receptor beta chains below was sequenced from the same sample in a study of Tregs in tolerant kidney transplant recipients. Profiling relied on immunoSEQ multiplex PCR, and the TCRdb table lists in-frame clones only, not all of them. The repertoire includes tens of thousands of clones, roughly 91% of them detected once, and around 0.38% sits in the top ten. The specimen was CD4+ T cells from blood, collected before the transplant. The receptor source for this set is a human donor who received a combined kidney and bone marrow transplant.

In this sample, this clone turned up once. V usage is TRBV28 and J usage is TRBJ2-3; possible D gene TRBD2, 5 bases. The CDR3 has 15 amino acids. The germline CDR1 and CDR2 sequences are MDHEN and SYDVKM. V lost 7 bases to trimming and J lost 2 bases, with 16 bases between them. CDR3 DNA: TGTGCCAGCACCCCAGCAGCGGCTCCCACAGATACGCAGTATTTT. This codes for CASTPAAAPTDTQYF.

The table lists this clone with a count of one. The chain recombines TRBV6-6 with TRBJ2-1; no definite D call. Germline CDR1 reads MNHNY; CDR2 reads SVGAGI (reference sequence). This CDR3 region has 12 residues. Trimming cost V 4 bases and J 10 bases, with 11 bases left between them. CDR3 sequence: CASSSKLLEQFF. CDR3 DNA: TGTGCCAGCAGTTCTAAGTTACTAGAGCAGTTCTTC.

The genes are TRBV7-6 and TRBJ2-1, with TRBD2 matching over 14 bases. With 4 bases clipped from V and 4 bases from J, the junction kept 6 bases outside the gene matches. Per the germline V gene, CDR1 is SGHVS and CDR2 is FNYEAQ. CDR3 size: 17 residues. This CDR3 reads CASSSGLAGVGYNEQFF. CDR3 bases: TGTGCCAGCAGCTCGGGACTAGCGGGAGTCGGGTACAATGAGCAGTTCTTC.

The chain employs TRBV5-1 and TRBJ2-7; TRBD2 matches 12 bases. Germline V CDR1 and CDR2: SGHRS, YFSETQ. The CDR3 spans 18 residues. V was clipped by 5 bases and J by 7 bases; unmatched bases: 19. CDR3 residues: CASSLSGLKTSGSWEQYF. The CDR3 DNA follows: TGCGCCAGCAGTTTGAGCGGGCTGAAGACTAGCGGGAGCTGGGAGCAGTACTTC.

This clone was observed once. The chain has TRBV28 and TRBJ2-2, with D maybe TRBD1 (6 bases). Germline assignment: CDR1 MDHEN and CDR2 SYDVKM. This CDR3 has 15 residues. The germline V and J ends were trimmed by 6 bases and 1 base, with 12 bases remaining between them. CDR3 protein: CASRDTGRNTGELFF. The CDR3, as DNA: TGTGCCAGCAGGGACACAGGGAGGAACACCGGGGAGCTGTTTTTT. Supplemented by reference TRBV28 and TRBJ2-2, the full variable domain reads DVKVTQSSRYLVKRTGEKVFLECVQDMDHENMFWYRQDPGLGLRLIYFSYDVKMKEKGDIPEGYSVSREKKERFSLILESASTNQTSMYLCASRDTGRNTGELFFGEGSRLTVL.

This rearrangement joins TRBV28 to TRBJ2-2; 9 nucleotides match TRBD1. CDR3 length equals 14 residues. J lost 6 bases, V lost 6 bases, and 5 bases had no gene match. Germline V lookup: CDR1 MDHEN, CDR2 SYDVKM. CDR3 region: CASRGTGSPGELFF. CDR3 sequence (DNA): TGTGCCAGCAGAGGGACAGGGAGCCCCGGGGAGCTGTTTTTT.

The gene calls are TRBV28 and TRBJ2-1; D is uncertain. Germline CDR1 reads MDHEN; CDR2 reads SYDVKM. Trimming cost V 3 bases and J 7 bases, with 7 bases left between them. CDR3 size: 12 residues. This CDR3 is CASSFRWNEQFF. DNA of the CDR3: TGTGCCAGCAGTTTTCGGTGGAATGAGCAGTTCTTC.

The chain employs TRBV28 and TRBJ2-5; 9 bases agree with TRBD1. V gave up 6 bases and J gave up 3 bases; unmatched junction bases: 5. The CDR3 loop spans 14 amino acids. Germline CDR1 is MDHEN and CDR2 is SYDVKM. The CDR3: CASSPRTGEETQYF. The CDR3 DNA reads as TGTGCCAGCAGCCCCCGGACAGGGGAAGAGACCCAGTACTTC.

The chain is built from TRBV5-1 and TRBJ2-7, with 9 bases fitting TRBD1. The CDR3 loop spans 15 amino acids. The germline CDR1 and CDR2 sequences are SGHRS and YFSETQ. V lost 0 bases to trimming and J lost 2 bases; unmatched junction nucleotides: 3. CDR3: CASSLGTGVTYEQYF. In nucleotides, the CDR3 is TGCGCCAGCAGCTTGGGGACAGGGGTTACCTACGAGCAGTACTTC.

The chain's CDR3 is CASSPILAGVAETQYF. CDR3 sequence (DNA): TGTGCCAGCTCACCGATTTTAGCGGGAGTCGCGGAGACCCAGTACTTC. The chain links TRBV18 to TRBJ2-5; TRBD2 matches 9 bases. CDR1 KGHSH and CDR2 LQKENI come from the germline V gene. The V gene end was trimmed by 3 bases and the J gene end by 5 bases; junction bases not matched to a gene: 10. The CDR3 sequence is 16 residues long.

Concerning this clone itself: Other DNA sequences in the same sample also yield this CDR3. The chain joins TRBV6-5 to TRBJ2-1; D is possibly TRBD2 (6 bases). The CDR3 is 13 residues long. Germline loops: CDR1 MNHEY, CDR2 SVGAGI. V lost 6 bases, J lost 5 bases, and 11 bases lay in between. The CDR3 loop reads CASSRGLHNEQFF. The CDR3 coding sequence is TGTGCCAGCAGCCGGGGACTCCACAATGAGCAGTTCTTC.

V gene TRBV4-1 combines with J gene TRBJ1-1, with TRBD1 as a possible D gene (6 bases). CDR1 is MGHRA and CDR2 is YSYEKL in the germline V gene. CDR3 length: 14 amino acids. V lost 4 bases, J lost 3 bases, and 12 bases lay in between. The CDR3 bases are TGCGCCAGCAGCCGAACAGGGTTGGACACTGAAGCTTTCTTT. Its protein is CASSRTGLDTEAFF.

This CDR3 reads CAWSISSGYNEQFF. The CDR3 DNA follows: TGTGCCTGGAGTATTTCTAGCGGCTACAATGAGCAGTTCTTC. The V and J genes are TRBV30 and TRBJ2-1; 7 bases are a match to TRBD2. CDR1 is GTSNPN and CDR2 is SVGIG in the germline V gene (reference sequence). After removal of 2 bases from V and 3 bases from J, the junction contained 4 bases not matched to a gene. The CDR3 consists of 14 residues.

The chain has TRBV11-2 and TRBJ2-2, with a tentative D call TRBD2 (5 bases). From germline, CDR1 is SGHAT and CDR2 FQNNGV. The V end lost 1 base, the J end lost 2 bases, and 14 bases lay between the germline ends. The CDR3 length is 17 residues. DNA for the CDR3: TGTGCCAGCAGCTTAGTTTTTTCTAGCTTAAACACCGGGGAGCTGTTTTTT. Encoded protein: CASSLVFSSLNTGELFF.

The chain has TRBV7-6 and TRBJ2-7, with 9 bases identical to TRBD1. Germline V gene sequence: CDR1 SGHVS, CDR2 FNYEAQ. The V segment lost 5 bases and the J segment 2 bases; nucleotides outside the gene matches: 4. The CDR3 is 14 residues long. CDR3 sequence reads: CASSPRTGAYEQYF. The CDR3 DNA follows: TGTGCCAGCAGCCCCCGGACAGGGGCCTACGAGCAGTACTTC.

This clone was picked up a small number of times. The rearrangement joins TRBV19 to TRBJ2-2; 8 nucleotides line up with TRBD1. CDR1 is LNHDA, CDR2 SQIVND, per germline (reference sequence). V lost 8 bases, J lost 6 bases, and 8 bases stayed unmatched. This CDR3 comprises 14 residues. DNA for the CDR3: TGTGCCAGTCGGGTTGACAGGGGTCCCGGGGAGCTGTTTTTT. It translates to CASRVDRGPGELFF. Complete variable domain (other parts from reference TRBV19 and TRBJ2-2): DGGITQSPKYLFRKEGQNVTLSCEQNLNHDAMYWYRQDPGQGLRLIYYSQIVNDFQKGDIAEGYSVSREKKESFPLTVTSAQKNPTAFYLCASRVDRGPGELFFGEGSRLTVL.

The chain recombines TRBV6-5 with TRBJ2-7, with 11 bases aligning to TRBD1. With V trimmed by 6 bases and J by 5 bases, 9 bases remained unmatched. The CDR3 sequence is 15 residues long. Germline CDR1 MNHEY, CDR2 SVGAGI. The CDR3 reads CASSNIRTGGNEQYF. The CDR3 bases are TGTGCCAGCAGCAATATACGGACAGGGGGCAACGAGCAGTACTTC.

The J gene is TRBJ1-1, the V gene TRBV28, with a weak D call TRBD1 (6 bases). Trimming removed 6 bases from V and 6 bases from J, with 14 bases in between. The CDR3 has 13 residues. In germline, CDR1 is MDHEN, CDR2 SYDVKM. This chain's CDR3 is CASSKTGRAEAFF. DNA for the CDR3: TGTGCCAGCAGCAAAACAGGGAGGGCTGAAGCTTTCTTT.

This sequence joins TRBV2 and TRBJ2-2; the match to TRBD2 covers 10 bases. This CDR3 contains 14 residues. Germline CDR1 reads SNHLY; CDR2 reads FYNNEI. Trimming at V came to 7 bases and at J to 5 bases, leaving 4 bases not matched to a gene. CDR3 amino acids: CASKGLAVTGELFF. Written as DNA, the CDR3 is TGTGCCAGCAAAGGACTAGCGGTAACCGGGGAGCTGTTTTTT.

This clone came up a few times. The chain has TRBV5-6 and TRBJ2-2; 9 nucleotides line up with TRBD2. The CDR3 length is 17 residues. V shed 0 bases and J 6 bases; nucleotides not matched to a gene: 9. Germline CDR1 and CDR2: SGHDT and YYEEEE. The CDR3 DNA is TGTGCCAGCAGCTTGGTGGCTAGCGGGACCGGGGCCGGGGAGCTGTTTTTT. Its protein is CASSLVASGTGAGELFF.

This rearrangement joins TRBV5-1 to TRBJ2-5; 7 bases align to TRBD1. The CDR3 runs to 15 residues. J lost 4 bases, V lost 4 bases, and 10 bases had no gene match. Looked up from germline, CDR1 is SGHRS and CDR2 is YFSETQ. The DNA of the CDR3 is TGCGCCAGCAGCGCAACAGGGGACCGTCGAGAGACCCAGTACTTC. Encoded protein: CASSATGDRRETQYF.

The chain joins TRBV27 to TRBJ1-4; 7 bases map to TRBD1. The CDR3 runs to 16 residues. J lost 5 bases, V lost 4 bases, and 10 bases had no gene match. Germline values: CDR1 MNHEY, CDR2 SMNVEV (reference sequence). CDR3 loop: CASSSPSRDRNEKLFF. In DNA, the CDR3 is TGTGCCAGCAGTTCCCCATCCCGGGACAGAAATGAAAAACTGTTTTTT.

The J gene is TRBJ2-7, the V gene TRBV10-3; 7 positions agree with TRBD2. CDR1 is ENHRY and CDR2 is SYGVKD in the germline V gene. The CDR3 is 15 amino acids. The trim removed 2 bases at V and 2 bases at J, leaving 6 bases unmatched. The CDR3 DNA is TGTGCCATCAGTGAGGGTGCAGGGACTACCTACGAGCAGTACTTC. Protein product: CAISEGAGTTYEQYF.

V and J are TRBV4-2 and TRBJ1-2, with TRBD1 matching over 7 bases. CDR1 and CDR2 from the germline V gene are LGHNA and YNFKEQ. The J segment lost 5 bases and the V segment lost 0 bases, leaving 12 bases of the junction unmatched. This CDR3 has 17 amino acids. In DNA form, the CDR3 reads TGTGCCAGCAGCCAAGATGACCGGACAGGTCCGGATTATGGCTACACCTTC. Residues: CASSQDDRTGPDYGYTF.

The V call is TRBV7-3, the J call TRBJ2-1; tentatively, D is TRBD1 (5 bases). The CDR3 is 15 amino acids. In germline, CDR1 is SGHTA, CDR2 FQGTGA. The V end was cut by 1 base, the J end by 3 bases, with 10 bases between. Written as DNA, the CDR3 is TGTGCCAGCAGCTTAAGGGGCCTAGACTACAATGAGCAGTTCTTC. This translates into CASSLRGLDYNEQFF.

The rearrangement links TRBV28 to TRBJ1-5; D may be TRBD1 (5 bases). This CDR3 has 17 amino acids. V lost 5 bases and J lost 1, with 18 bases in between. Germline CDR1 is MDHEN and CDR2 is SYDVKM. CDR3 in amino acids: CASSPPPRVRSNQPQHF. As DNA, the CDR3 is TGTGCCAGCAGTCCCCCCCCCAGGGTAAGAAGCAATCAGCCCCAGCATTTT.

The rearrangement links TRBV4-2 to TRBJ2-2; TRBD2 matches 7 bases. Germline CDR1 LGHNA, CDR2 YNFKEQ. J was trimmed by 0 bases and V by 0 bases; bases with no gene match: 7. The CDR3 runs to 18 residues. CDR3 coding DNA: TGTGCCAGCAGCCAAGAGCCTCCTCTAGCGGCGAACACCGGGGAGCTGTTTTTT. Translation gives CASSQEPPLAANTGELFF.